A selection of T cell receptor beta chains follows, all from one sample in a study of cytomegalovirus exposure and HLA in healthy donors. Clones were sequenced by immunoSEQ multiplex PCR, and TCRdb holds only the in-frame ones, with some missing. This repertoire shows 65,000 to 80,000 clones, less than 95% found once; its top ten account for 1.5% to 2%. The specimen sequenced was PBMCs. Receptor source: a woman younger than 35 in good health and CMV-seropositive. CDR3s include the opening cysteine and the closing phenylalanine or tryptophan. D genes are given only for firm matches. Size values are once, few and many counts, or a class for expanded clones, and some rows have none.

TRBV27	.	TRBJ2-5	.	CASSLVVVGGARETQYF	TGTGCCAGCAGTTTAGTGGTTGTGGGGGGGGCTCGAGAGACCCAGTACTTC
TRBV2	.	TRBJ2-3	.	CASSDGIIDTQYF	TGTGCCAGCTCGGACGGGATAATAGATACGCAGTATTTT
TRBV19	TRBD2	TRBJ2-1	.	CASSGTSQRNEQFF	TGTGCCAGTAGCGGGACTAGCCAGCGGAATGAGCAGTTCTTC
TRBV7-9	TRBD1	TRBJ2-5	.	CASSPTGQETQYF	TGTGCCAGCAGCCCGACAGGGCAAGAGACCCAGTACTTC
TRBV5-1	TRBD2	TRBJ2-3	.	CASSLEGGRKGLDTQYF	TGCGCCAGCAGCTTGGAAGGCGGGAGGAAGGGCTTAGATACGCAGTATTTT
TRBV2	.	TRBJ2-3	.	CATTRLQDLGDTQYF	TGTGCCACTACGCGCTTACAGGACCTCGGCGATACGCAGTATTTT
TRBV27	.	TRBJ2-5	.	CASSSMLSRDQYF	TGTGCCAGCAGTTCCATGCTTTCTCGGGACCAGTACTTC
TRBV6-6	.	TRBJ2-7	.	CASSRPDISYEQYF	TGTGCCAGCAGCCGACCGGACATCTCCTACGAGCAGTACTTC
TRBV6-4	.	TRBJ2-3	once	CASSDLGLATDTQYF	TGTGCCAGCAGTGACTTGGGCCTAGCGACAGATACGCAGTATTTT
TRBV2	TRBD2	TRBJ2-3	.	CASRDTSGTDTQYF	TGTGCCAGCAGGGATACTAGCGGCACAGATACGCAGTATTTT
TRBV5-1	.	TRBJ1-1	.	CASSVDRSEAFF	TGCGCCAGCAGCGTAGATAGGAGTGAAGCTTTCTTT
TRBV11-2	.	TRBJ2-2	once	CASSYSYSTAGELFF	TGTGCCAGCAGCTACAGTTACAGCACCGCCGGGGAGCTGTTTTTT
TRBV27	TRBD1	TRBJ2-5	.	CASSQQGYQETQYF	TGTGCCAGCAGTCAACAGGGGTACCAAGAGACCCAGTACTTC
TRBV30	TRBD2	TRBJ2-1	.	CAWSVMSGSYNEQFF	TGTGCCTGGAGTGTTATGAGCGGGAGCTACAATGAGCAGTTCTTC
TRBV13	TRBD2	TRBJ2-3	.	CASSPLGLGATDTQYF	TGTGCCAGCAGCCCATTGGGACTAGGAGCAACAGATACGCAGTATTTT
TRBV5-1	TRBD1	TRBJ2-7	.	CASRPPGQGAVLSYEQYF	TGCGCCAGCAGACCCCCGGGACAGGGGGCCGTCCTGTCCTACGAGCAGTACTTC
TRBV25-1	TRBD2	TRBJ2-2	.	CASSDLAGGRDGELFF	TGTGCCAGCAGTGATCTAGCGGGAGGCCGGGACGGGGAGCTGTTTTTT
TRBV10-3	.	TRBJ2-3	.	CAISVGQGGTDTQYF	TGTGCCATCAGTGTAGGGCAGGGTGGCACAGATACGCAGTATTTT
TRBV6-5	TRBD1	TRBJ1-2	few	CASSYLPRTGDGYTF	TGTGCCAGCAGTTACCTCCCTAGGACAGGGGATGGCTACACCTTC
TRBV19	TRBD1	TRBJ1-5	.	CASSSAQGNRGNQPQHF	TGTGCCAGTAGTTCCGCACAGGGGAATCGAGGCAATCAGCCCCAGCATTTT
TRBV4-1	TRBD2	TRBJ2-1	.	CASSLGTRIDLNEQFF	TGCGCCAGCAGCCTTGGGACTAGAATCGATTTGAATGAGCAGTTCTTC
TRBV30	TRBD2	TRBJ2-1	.	CAWSAGGGYNEQFF	TGTGCCTGGAGCGCGGGGGGGGGTTACAATGAGCAGTTCTTC
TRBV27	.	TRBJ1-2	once	CASSSQVSGLEDGYTF	TGTGCCAGCAGTTCCCAAGTAAGTGGATTGGAGGATGGCTACACCTTC
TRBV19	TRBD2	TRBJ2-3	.	CASRPGPSGRAGFGTDTQYF	TGTGCCAGTAGACCAGGGCCTAGCGGGAGGGCCGGTTTCGGCACAGATACGCAGTATTTT
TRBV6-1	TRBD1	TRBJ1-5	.	CASSLRGQNQPQHF	TGTGCCAGCAGTCTGAGGGGGCAGAATCAGCCCCAGCATTTT
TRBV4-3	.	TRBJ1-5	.	CASSQETGRDQPQHF	TGCGCCAGCAGCCAAGAAACCGGGAGGGATCAGCCCCAGCATTTT
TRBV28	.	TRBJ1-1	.	CASSSRLGTEAFF	TGTGCCAGCAGTTCTCGTCTAGGCACTGAAGCTTTCTTT
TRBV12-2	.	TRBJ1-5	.	CASRPDRDQPQHF	TGTGCAAGTCGCCCCGACAGGGATCAGCCCCAGCATTTT
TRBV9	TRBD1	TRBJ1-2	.	CASSGLTGGALDGYTF	TGTGCCAGCAGCGGGCTGACAGGGGGCGCGTTGGATGGCTACACCTTC
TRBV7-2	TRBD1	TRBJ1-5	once	CASSTGTGSFNQPQHF	TGTGCCAGCAGCACCGGGACAGGGTCATTCAATCAGCCCCAGCATTTT
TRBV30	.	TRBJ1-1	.	CAWSPPPLDGGRGAFF	TGTGCCTGGAGTCCCCCCCCGTTGGACGGCGGAAGGGGAGCTTTCTTT
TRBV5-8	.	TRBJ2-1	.	CASVPGNSYNEQFF	TGTGCCAGCGTACCGGGAAACTCCTACAATGAGCAGTTCTTC
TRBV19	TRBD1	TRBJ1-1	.	CASSIRAGGSNTEAFF	TGTGCCAGTAGTATAAGGGCAGGGGGCTCGAACACTGAAGCTTTCTTT